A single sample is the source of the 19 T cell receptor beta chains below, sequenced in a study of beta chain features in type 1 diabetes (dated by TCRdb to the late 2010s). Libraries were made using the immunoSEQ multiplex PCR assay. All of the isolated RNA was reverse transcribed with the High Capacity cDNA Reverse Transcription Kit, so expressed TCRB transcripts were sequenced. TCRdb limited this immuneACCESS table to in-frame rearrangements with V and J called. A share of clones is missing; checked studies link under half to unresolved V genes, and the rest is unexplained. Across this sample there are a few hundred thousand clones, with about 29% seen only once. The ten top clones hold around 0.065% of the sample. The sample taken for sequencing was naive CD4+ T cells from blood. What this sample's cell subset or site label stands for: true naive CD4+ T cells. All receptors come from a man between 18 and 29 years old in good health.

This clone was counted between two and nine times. The CDR3 bases are TGTGCCTGGATAACGATAGGCGGCTATGGCTACACCTTC. Residues: CAWITIGGYGYTF. The V and J genes are TRBV30 and TRBJ1-2; D gene ambiguous. Trimming removed 4 bases at V and 4 bases at J, with 13 bases between. The CDR3 contains 13 residues. Germline CDR1 GTSNPN, CDR2 SVGIG (reference sequence).

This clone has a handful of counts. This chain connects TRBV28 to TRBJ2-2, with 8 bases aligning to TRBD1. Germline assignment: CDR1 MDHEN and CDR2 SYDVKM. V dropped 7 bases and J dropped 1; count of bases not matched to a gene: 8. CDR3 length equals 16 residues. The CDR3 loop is CASIHAGTGNTGELFF. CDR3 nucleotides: TGTGCCAGCATCCATGCTGGGACAGGGAACACCGGGGAGCTGTTTTTT.

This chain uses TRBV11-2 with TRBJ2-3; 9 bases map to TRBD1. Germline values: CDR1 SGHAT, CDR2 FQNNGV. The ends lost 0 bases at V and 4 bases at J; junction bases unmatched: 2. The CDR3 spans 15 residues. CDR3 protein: CASSLDRTGADTQYF. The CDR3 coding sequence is TGTGCCAGCAGCTTAGACAGGACAGGGGCAGATACGCAGTATTTT.

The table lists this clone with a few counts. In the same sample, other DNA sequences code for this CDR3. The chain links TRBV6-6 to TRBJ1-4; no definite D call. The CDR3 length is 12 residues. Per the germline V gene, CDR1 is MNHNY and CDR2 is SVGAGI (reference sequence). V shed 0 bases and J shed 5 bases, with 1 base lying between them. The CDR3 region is CASSYSNEKLFF. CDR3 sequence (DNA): TGTGCCAGCAGTTACTCCAATGAAAAACTGTTTTTT.

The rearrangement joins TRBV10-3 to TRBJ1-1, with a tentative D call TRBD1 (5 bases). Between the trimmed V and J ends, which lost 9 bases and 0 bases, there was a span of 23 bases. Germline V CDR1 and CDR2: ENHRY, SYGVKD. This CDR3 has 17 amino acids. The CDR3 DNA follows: TGTGCCATAGCTCCCTCGTGGGGGAGTGGGATGAACACTGAAGCTTTCTTT. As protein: CAIAPSWGSGMNTEAFF.

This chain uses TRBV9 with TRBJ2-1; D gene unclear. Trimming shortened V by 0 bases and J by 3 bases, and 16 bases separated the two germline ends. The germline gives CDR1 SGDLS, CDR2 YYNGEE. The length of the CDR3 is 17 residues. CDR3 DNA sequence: TGTGCCAGCAGCGTAGACCCCCCAGGACGAGACTACAATGAGCAGTTCTTC. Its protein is CASSVDPPGRDYNEQFF.

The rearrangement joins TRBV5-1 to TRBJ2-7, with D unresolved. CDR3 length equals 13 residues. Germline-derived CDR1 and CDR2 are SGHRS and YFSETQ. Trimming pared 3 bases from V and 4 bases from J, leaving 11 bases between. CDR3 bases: TGCGCCAGCAGCTCATCTGTCCCATACGAGCAGTACTTC. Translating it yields CASSSSVPYEQYF.

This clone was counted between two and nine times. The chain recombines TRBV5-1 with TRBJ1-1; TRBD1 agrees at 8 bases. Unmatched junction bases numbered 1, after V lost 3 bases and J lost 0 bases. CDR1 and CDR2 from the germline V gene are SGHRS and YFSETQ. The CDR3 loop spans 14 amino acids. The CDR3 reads CASSWTGLNTEAFF. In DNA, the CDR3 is TGCGCCAGCAGCTGGACAGGGCTGAACACTGAAGCTTTCTTT.

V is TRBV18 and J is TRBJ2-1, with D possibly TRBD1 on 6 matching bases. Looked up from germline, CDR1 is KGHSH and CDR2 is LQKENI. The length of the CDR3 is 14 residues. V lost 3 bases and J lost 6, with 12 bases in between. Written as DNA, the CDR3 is TGTGCCAGCTCACCCTGGACAGCGGCCAATGAGCAGTTCTTC. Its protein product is CASSPWTAANEQFF.

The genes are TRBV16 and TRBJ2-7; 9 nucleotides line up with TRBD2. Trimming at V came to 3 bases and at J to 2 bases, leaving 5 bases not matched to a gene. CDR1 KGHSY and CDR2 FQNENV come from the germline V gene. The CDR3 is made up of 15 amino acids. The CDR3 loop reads CASSQSIAGAYEQYF. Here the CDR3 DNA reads TGTGCCAGCAGCCAGAGTATAGCGGGAGCCTACGAGCAGTACTTC.

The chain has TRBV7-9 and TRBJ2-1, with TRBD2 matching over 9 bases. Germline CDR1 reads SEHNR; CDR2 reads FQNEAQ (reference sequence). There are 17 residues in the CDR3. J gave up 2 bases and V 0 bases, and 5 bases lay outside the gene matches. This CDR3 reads CASSLARLADPYNEQFF. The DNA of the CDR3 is TGTGCCAGCAGCTTAGCGCGACTAGCGGACCCCTACAATGAGCAGTTCTTC.

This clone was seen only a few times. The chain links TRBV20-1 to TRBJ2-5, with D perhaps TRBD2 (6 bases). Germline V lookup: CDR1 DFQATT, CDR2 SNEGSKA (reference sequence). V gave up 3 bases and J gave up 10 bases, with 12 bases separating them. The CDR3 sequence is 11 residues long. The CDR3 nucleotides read TGCAGTGCTAGCTGGCTGCGGGGCCAGTACTTC. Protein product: CSASWLRGQYF.

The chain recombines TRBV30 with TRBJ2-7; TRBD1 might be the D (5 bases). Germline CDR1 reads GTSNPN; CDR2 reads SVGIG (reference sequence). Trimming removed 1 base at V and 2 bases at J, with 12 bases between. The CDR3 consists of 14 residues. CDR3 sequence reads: CAWSGPGQAYEQYF. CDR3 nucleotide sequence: TGTGCCTGGAGTGGGCCAGGGCAGGCCTACGAGCAGTACTTC.

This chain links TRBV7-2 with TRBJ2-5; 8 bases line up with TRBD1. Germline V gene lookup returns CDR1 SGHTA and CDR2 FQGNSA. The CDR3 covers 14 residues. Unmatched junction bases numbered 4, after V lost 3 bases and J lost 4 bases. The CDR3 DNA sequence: TGTGCCAGCAGCTTGGGACAGGTTGGAGAGACCCAGTACTTC. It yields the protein CASSLGQVGETQYF.

The CDR3 is CASSYPNNEQFF. CDR3 DNA sequence: TGTGCCAGCAGCTACCCGAACAATGAGCAGTTCTTC. The rearrangement joins TRBV25-1 to TRBJ2-1; D not resolved. V lost 6 bases and J 5 bases, leaving 8 bases between the germline ends. CDR1 and CDR2 from the germline V gene are MGHDK and SYGVNS. The length of the CDR3 is 12 residues.

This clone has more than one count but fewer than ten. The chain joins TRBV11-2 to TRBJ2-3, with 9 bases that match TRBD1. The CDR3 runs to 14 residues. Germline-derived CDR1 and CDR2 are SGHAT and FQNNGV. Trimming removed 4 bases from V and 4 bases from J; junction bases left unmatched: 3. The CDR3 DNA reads TGTGCCAGCAGCTCGGGACAGGGCCCAGATACGCAGTATTTT. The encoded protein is CASSSGQGPDTQYF.

The CDR3 coding sequence is TGTGCCAGCAGTTCAGGACAGGGCCTGAATGAGCAGTTCTTC. The encoded protein is CASSSGQGLNEQFF. This chain joins TRBV28 and TRBJ2-1; 8 positions agree with TRBD1. J lost 7 bases, V lost 4 bases, and 6 bases had no gene match. Germline lookup yields CDR1 MDHEN and CDR2 SYDVKM. The CDR3 runs 14 residues.

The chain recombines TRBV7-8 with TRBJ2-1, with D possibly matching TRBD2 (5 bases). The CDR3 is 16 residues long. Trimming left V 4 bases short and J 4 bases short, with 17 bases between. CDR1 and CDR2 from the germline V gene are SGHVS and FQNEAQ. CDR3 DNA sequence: TGTGCCAGCAGCTCTTCGGGCAGCGGAGTATACAATGAGCAGTTCTTC. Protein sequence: CASSSSGSGVYNEQFF.

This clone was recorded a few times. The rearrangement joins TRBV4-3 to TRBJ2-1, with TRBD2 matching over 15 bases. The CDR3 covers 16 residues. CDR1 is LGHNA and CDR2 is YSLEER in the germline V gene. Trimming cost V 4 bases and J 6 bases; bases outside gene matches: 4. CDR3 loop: CASSRGLAGGFNEQFF. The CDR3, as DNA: TGCGCCAGCAGCCGGGGACTAGCGGGAGGATTCAATGAGCAGTTCTTC.